Listed below are T cell receptor beta chains from one sample, sequenced in a study of blood T cells in healthy people across ages. TCRdb re-derived calls from the 5' RACE reads in MiXCR, one entry per CDR3 protein. The data contain about 1 million distinct CDR3 sequences, approximately 25% of them seen just once; the ten biggest clones take up 0.65% to 0.95%. The sample was also reused in another study, on T cells of mothers and their children.

The specimen sequenced was blood. The receptors shown here come from a girl under 10 years old in good health. Both conserved end residues are part of each CDR3. The D gene is left open where the match is weak. Size tells how often a clone was seen (once, few, many) or the class of an expanded clone, and some rows leave it out.

CDR3aa | CDR3nt | abundance | d_gene | j_gene | v_gene
CSARSPAKSYEQYF | TGCAGTGCTAGGAGCCCCGCTAAATCTTACGAGCAGTACTTC | few | - | TRBJ2-7 | TRBV20-1
CASGPDGGHYEQYF | TGCGCCAGCGGGCCCGATGGGGGGCACTACGAGCAGTACTTC | few | - | TRBJ2-7 | TRBV5-1
CASSQGSPGAGEQYF | TGTGCCAGCAGCCAAGGCTCCCCGGGGGCAGGGGAGCAGTACTTC | - | - | TRBJ2-7 | TRBV4-2
CASRPCGRKTYEQYF | TGCGCCAGCCGACCTTGTGGCCGCAAAACCTACGAGCAGTACTTC | few | - | TRBJ2-7 | TRBV23-1
CASRGTGGGYEQYF | TGCGCCAGCAGGGGGACAGGGGGAGGCTACGAGCAGTACTTC | few | TRBD1 | TRBJ2-7 | TRBV4-1
CASSLALRGTNTEAFF | TGTGCCAGCAGTTTAGCGCTAAGGGGCACGAACACTGAAGCTTTCTTT | - | - | TRBJ1-1 | TRBV12-3/TRBV12-4
CASSPGLRRATDTQYF | TGTGCCAGCAGCCCGGGACTGCGACGTGCCACAGATACGCAGTATTTT | few | - | TRBJ2-3 | TRBV11-3
CASSEYRGDTGELFF | TGTGCCAGCAGTGAATACAGGGGAGACACCGGGGAGCTGTTTTTT | - | TRBD1 | TRBJ2-2 | TRBV6-1
CSARGLRDYGYTF | TGCAGTGCTAGGGGGCTACGAGACTATGGCTACACCTTC | once | - | TRBJ1-2 | TRBV20-1
CSAEQGKETQYF | TGCAGCGCTGAACAGGGGAAAGAGACCCAGTACTTC | few | TRBD1 | TRBJ2-5 | TRBV29-1
CASSLAQGASYEQYF | TGTGCCAGCAGCTTAGCCCAGGGGGCATCCTACGAGCAGTACTTC | few | TRBD1 | TRBJ2-7 | TRBV7-2
CASSLEGGLLYEQYF | TGTGCCAGCAGCTTAGAGGGGGGGCTCCTCTACGAGCAGTACTTC | - | - | TRBJ2-7 | TRBV11-2
CASSPPGGPNTGELFF | TGTGCCAGCAGCCCCCCAGGGGGACCTAACACCGGGGAGCTGTTTTTT | - | TRBD1 | TRBJ2-2 | TRBV7-9
CASSALREETQYF | TGTGCCAGCAGCGCCTTACGGGAAGAGACCCAGTACTTC | - | - | TRBJ2-5 | TRBV9
CASSSPTVRPYEQYF | TGTGCCAGCAGCTCCCCGACGGTCCGACCCTACGAGCAGTACTTC | - | - | TRBJ2-7 | TRBV5-5
CSAREIIPYEQYF | TGCAGTGCTCGTGAGATTATCCCCTACGAGCAGTACTTC | many | - | TRBJ2-7 | TRBV20-1
CASSQDASDSYEQYF | TGCGCCAGCAGCCAAGATGCTTCGGACTCCTACGAGCAGTACTTC | - | - | TRBJ2-7 | TRBV4-3
CASSVGGTFEKLFF | TGTGCCAGCAGCGTAGGAGGAACATTCGAAAAACTGTTTTTT | - | - | TRBJ1-4 | TRBV9
CSVAGDTGELFF | TGCAGCGTTGCAGGTGACACCGGGGAGCTGTTTTTT | many | - | TRBJ2-2 | TRBV29-1
CASSTPSWGQETQYF | TGTGCCAGCAGCACTCCCTCCTGGGGGCAAGAGACCCAGTACTTT | - | - | TRBJ2-3 | TRBV9
CSVAGDMNTEAFF | TGCAGCGTTGCGGGGGACATGAACACTGAAGCTTTCTTT | few | - | TRBJ1-1 | TRBV29-1
CASSLDGQINQPQHF | TGCGCCAGCAGCTTAGACGGACAGATTAATCAGCCCCAGCATTTT | - | - | TRBJ1-5 | TRBV5-1
CASSPVSGNTIYF | TGTGCCAGCTCACCAGTCAGCGGAAACACCATATATTTT | few | - | TRBJ1-3 | TRBV18
CASSFLYGGQETQYF | TGTGCCAGCAGTTTTCTATACGGGGGACAAGAGACCCAGTACTTC | - | - | TRBJ2-5 | TRBV12-3/TRBV12-4
CASSPGTPFQETQYF | TGTGCCAGCAGCCCCGGGACACCGTTCCAAGAGACCCAGTACTTC | once | - | TRBJ2-5 | TRBV7-2
CASSLDGTGVNEQYF | TGCGCCAGCAGCCTTGACGGGACAGGGGTGAACGAGCAGTACTTC | many | TRBD1 | TRBJ2-7 | TRBV4-3
CASSQVLAIYEQYF | TGTGCCAGCAGCCAAGTTCTAGCTATCTACGAGCAGTACTTC | few | - | TRBJ2-7 | TRBV3-1
CASSSRSASRGNEQFF | TGTGCCAGCAGTTCTCGATCGGCGTCAAGGGGCAATGAGCAGTTCTTC | - | - | TRBJ2-1 | TRBV2
CAISEGGTGGNEQYF | TGTGCCATCAGTGAGGGGGGGACAGGGGGCAACGAGCAGTACTTC | - | TRBD1 | TRBJ2-7 | TRBV10-3
CASSYPGLTETQYF | TGTGCCAGCAGCTACCCAGGGTTAACGGAGACCCAGTACTTC | few | - | TRBJ2-5 | TRBV7-2
CASSYSTSGGQETQYF | TGTGCCAGCAGTTACTCGACTAGCGGGGGGCAAGAGACCCAGTACTTC | few | TRBD2 | TRBJ2-5 | TRBV6-5
CASSQGLADGYTF | TGTGCCAGCAGCCAAGGTCTTGCTGATGGCTACACCTTC | - | - | TRBJ1-2 | TRBV4-2
CASSFLPGTGNGYTF | TGTGCCAGCTCCTTCCTTCCCGGGACAGGCAATGGCTACACCTTC | few | TRBD1 | TRBJ1-2 | TRBV18
CASSFAQGSEAFF | TGCGCCAGCAGCTTTGCTCAAGGGTCTGAAGCTTTCTTT | few | - | TRBJ1-1 | TRBV5-1
CATSDPEASGVPTSIQYF | TGTGCCACCAGTGACCCTGAGGCTAGCGGGGTCCCGACTTCCATTCAGTACTTC | few | TRBD2 | TRBJ2-4 | TRBV24-1
CASSFRQKREGTDTQYF | TGTGCCAGCAGCTTTAGGCAAAAGCGGGAGGGCACAGATACGCAGTATTTT | few | TRBD2 | TRBJ2-3 | TRBV7-9
CASSLVSRAAGELFF | TGTGCCAGCAGCTTAGTATCCAGGGCGGCCGGGGAGCTGTTTTTT | few | - | TRBJ2-2 | TRBV7-2
CSAESGTSGRRAETQYF | TGCAGTGCTGAGTCCGGGACTAGCGGGAGAAGGGCAGAGACCCAGTACTTC | - | TRBD2 | TRBJ2-5 | TRBV20-1
CASSRGQLLYEQYF | TGTGCCAGCAGCCGGGGACAGCTCCTCTACGAGCAGTACTTC | - | TRBD1 | TRBJ2-7 | TRBV28
CASTGYEQYF | TGTGCCAGCACAGGGTACGAGCAGTACTTC | many | - | TRBJ2-7 | TRBV21-1
CASSEGSGELFF | TGTGCCAGCAGCGAGGGGTCCGGGGAGCTGTTTTTT | many | - | TRBJ2-2 | TRBV7-9
CASSEALTRTPTSGANVLTF | TGTGCCAGCAGTGAAGCGCTTACCAGGACACCAACCTCTGGGGCCAACGTCCTGACTTTC | few | - | TRBJ2-6 | TRBV2
CASSLATLGNGYTF | TGTGCCAGCAGTTTAGCTACCCTTGGGAATGGCTACACCTTC | few | - | TRBJ1-2 | TRBV12-3/TRBV12-4
CASSFLGVPEAFF | TGTGCCAGCAGTTTCCTGGGGGTCCCTGAAGCTTTCTTT | - | - | TRBJ1-1 | TRBV12-3/TRBV12-4
CSVAPGQGEETQYF | TGCAGCGTTGCCCCGGGACAGGGTGAAGAGACCCAGTACTTC | - | TRBD1 | TRBJ2-5 | TRBV29-1
CASSVFSDADYGYTF | TGTGCCAGCAGCGTGTTTTCAGACGCTGACTATGGCTACACCTTC | few | - | TRBJ1-2 | TRBV9
CASKSDVQGDYGYTF | TGTGCCAGTAAGTCGGACGTCCAGGGGGACTATGGCTACACCTTC | many | TRBD1 | TRBJ1-2 | TRBV19
CASSLWVGGRAGETQYF | TGTGCCAGCAGTTTATGGGTAGGGGGGAGGGCCGGAGAGACCCAGTACTTC | few | - | TRBJ2-5 | TRBV27
CSVVGPQGLGYEQYF | TGCAGCGTTGTTGGCCCACAGGGGTTAGGCTACGAGCAGTACTTC | few | TRBD1 | TRBJ2-7 | TRBV29-1
CASSEAGESYIEQFF | TGTGCCAGCAGTGAAGCGGGGGAATCCTACATTGAGCAGTTCTTC | - | TRBD2 | TRBJ2-1 | TRBV9
CASHPLLTAGYTGELFF | TGTGCCAGCCACCCACTCCTGACAGCGGGCTACACCGGGGAGCTGTTTTTT | - | - | TRBJ2-2 | TRBV6-2/TRBV6-3